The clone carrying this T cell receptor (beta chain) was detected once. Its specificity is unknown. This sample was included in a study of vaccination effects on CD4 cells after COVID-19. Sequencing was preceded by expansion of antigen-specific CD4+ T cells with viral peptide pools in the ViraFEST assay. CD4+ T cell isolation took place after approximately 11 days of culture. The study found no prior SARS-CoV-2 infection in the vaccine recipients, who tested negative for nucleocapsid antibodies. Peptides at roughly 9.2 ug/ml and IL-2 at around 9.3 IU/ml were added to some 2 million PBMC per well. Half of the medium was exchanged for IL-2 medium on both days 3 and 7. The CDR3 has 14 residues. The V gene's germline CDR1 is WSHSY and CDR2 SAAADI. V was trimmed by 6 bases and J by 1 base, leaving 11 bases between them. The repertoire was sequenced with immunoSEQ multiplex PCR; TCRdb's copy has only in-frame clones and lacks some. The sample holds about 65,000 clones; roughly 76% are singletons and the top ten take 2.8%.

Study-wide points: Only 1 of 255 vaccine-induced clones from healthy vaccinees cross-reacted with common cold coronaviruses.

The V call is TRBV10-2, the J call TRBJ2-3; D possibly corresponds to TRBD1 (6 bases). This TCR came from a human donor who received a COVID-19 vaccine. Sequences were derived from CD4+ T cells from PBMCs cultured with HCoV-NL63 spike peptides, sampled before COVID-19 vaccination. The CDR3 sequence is CASRQGSGTDTQYF. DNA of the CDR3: TGCGCCAGCAGACAGGGTAGCGGCACAGATACGCAGTATTTT.